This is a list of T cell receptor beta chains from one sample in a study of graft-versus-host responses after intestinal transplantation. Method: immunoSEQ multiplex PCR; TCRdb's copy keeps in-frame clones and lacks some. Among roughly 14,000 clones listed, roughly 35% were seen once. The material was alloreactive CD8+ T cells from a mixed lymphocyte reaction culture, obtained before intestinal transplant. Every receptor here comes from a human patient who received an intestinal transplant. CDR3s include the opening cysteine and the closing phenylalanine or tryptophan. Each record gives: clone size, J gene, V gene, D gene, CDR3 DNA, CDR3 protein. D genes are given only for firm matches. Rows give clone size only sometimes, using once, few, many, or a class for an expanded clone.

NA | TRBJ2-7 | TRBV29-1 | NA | TGCAGCGTGGGCCCGGCGGGGCAAAAAGCTTACGAGCAGTACTTC | CSVGPAGQKAYEQYF
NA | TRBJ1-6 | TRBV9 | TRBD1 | TGTGCCAGCAGCACGTGGGACAGCCATAATTCACCCCTCCACTTT | CASSTWDSHNSPLHF
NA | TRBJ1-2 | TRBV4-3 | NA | TGCGCCAGCAGCCAATCACTTACAGGCCCCAACTATGGCTACACCTTC | CASSQSLTGPNYGYTF
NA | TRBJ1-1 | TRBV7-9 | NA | TGTGCCAGCAGCTTAGGTCCCCCCATTGAAGCTTTCTTT | CASSLGPPIEAFF
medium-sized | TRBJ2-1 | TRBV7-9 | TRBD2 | TGTGCCAGCAGCTTACTAGCGGGGGGGTGGGATGAGCAGTTCTTC | CASSLLAGGWDEQFF
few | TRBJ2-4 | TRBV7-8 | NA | TGTGCCAGCAGCCCCCTGGACAGTGACAAAAACATTCAGTACTTC | CASSPLDSDKNIQYF
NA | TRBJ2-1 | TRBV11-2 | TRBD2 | TGTGCCAGCGGTAATTTTGGGGGGGGGTACAATGAGCAGTTCTTC | CASGNFGGGYNEQFF
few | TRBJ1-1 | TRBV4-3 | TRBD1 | TGCGCCAGCAGCCAAGGGACAGGGATTAACACTGAAGCTTTCTTT | CASSQGTGINTEAFF
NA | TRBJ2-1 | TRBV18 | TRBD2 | TGTGCCAGCTCACACCCCCCTAGCGGGGGGGCCGACGAGCAGTTCTTC | CASSHPPSGGADEQFF
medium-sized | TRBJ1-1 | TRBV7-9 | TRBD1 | TGTGCCAGCAGCCCCCCCGGACAGGGGGCCATGAACACTGAAGCTTTCTTT | CASSPPGQGAMNTEAFF
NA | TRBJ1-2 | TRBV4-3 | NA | TGCGCCAGCAGCCAAGATTTGACCCTAGGGGCCGTCCAACCCGGCTACACCTTC | CASSQDLTLGAVQPGYTF
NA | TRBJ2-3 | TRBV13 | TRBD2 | TGTGCCAGCAGCCCGACTAGCGGGGGCACAGATACGCAGTATTTT | CASSPTSGGTDTQYF
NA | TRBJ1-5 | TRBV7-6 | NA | TGTGCCAGCAGCCCCGGGGAGGCTGAGGACGGACCTTATAGCAATCAGCCCCAGCATTTT | CASSPGEAEDGPYSNQPQHF
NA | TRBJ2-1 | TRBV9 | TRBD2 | TGTGCCAGCAGCGCTTCTAGCGGGGTTTACAATGAGCAGTTCTTC | CASSASSGVYNEQFF
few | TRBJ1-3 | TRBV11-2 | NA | TGTGCCAGCAGCTCACAGGGAAACACCATATATTTT | CASSSQGNTIYF
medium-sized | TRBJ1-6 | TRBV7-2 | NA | TGTGCCAGCAGCTTAAGCGACAGACTCTATAATTCACCCCTCCACTTT | CASSLSDRLYNSPLHF
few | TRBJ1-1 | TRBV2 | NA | TGTGCCAGCAGGATAGGGGGGGGCTACACTGAAGCTTTCTTT | CASRIGGGYTEAFF
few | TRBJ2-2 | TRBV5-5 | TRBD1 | TGTGCCAGCAGCGTGACAGGGCTTAACACCGGGGAGCTGTTTTTT | CASSVTGLNTGELFF
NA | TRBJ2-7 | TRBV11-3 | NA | TGTGCCAGCAGCCCAGGCGTGACCTACGAGCAGTACTTC | CASSPGVTYEQYF
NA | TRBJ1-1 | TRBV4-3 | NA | TGCGCCAGCAGCCAAGATCCCAGTTATAACACTGAAGCTTTCTTT | CASSQDPSYNTEAFF
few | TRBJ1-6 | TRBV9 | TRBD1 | TGTGCCAGCAGCCCCTCTTCGGGACAGACTTACTCCTATAATTCACCCCTCCACTTT | CASSPSSGQTYSYNSPLHF
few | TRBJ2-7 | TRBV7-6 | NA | TGTGCCAGCAGCGCTGAGGTGAGCTCCTACGAGCAGTACTTC | CASSAEVSSYEQYF
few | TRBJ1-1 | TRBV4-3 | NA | TGCGCCAGCAGCCGCACACAGGGTCCCACTGAAGCTTTCTTT | CASSRTQGPTEAFF
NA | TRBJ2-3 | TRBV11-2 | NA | TGTGCCAGCAGCTCCATTACAGGGATCGCAGATACGCAGTATTTT | CASSSITGIADTQYF
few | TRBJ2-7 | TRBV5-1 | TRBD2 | TGCGCCAGCGGCACCGGGACTAGCGTGTACGAGCAGTACTTC | CASGTGTSVYEQYF
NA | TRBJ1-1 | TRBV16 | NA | TGTGCCAGCAGCGGAGGGGTTGGGACTGAAGCTTTCTTT | CASSGGVGTEAFF
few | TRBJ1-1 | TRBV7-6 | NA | TGTGCCAGCAGCTCCGAGGCAGGGGAGGGCACTGAAGCTTTCTTT | CASSSEAGEGTEAFF
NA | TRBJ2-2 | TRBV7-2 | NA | TGTGCCAGCAGCCTCACCGGGGAGCTGTTTTTT | CASSLTGELFF
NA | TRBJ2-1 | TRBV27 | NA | TGTGCCAGCGGAGGGAGCTCCTACAATGAGCAGTTCTTC | CASGGSSYNEQFF
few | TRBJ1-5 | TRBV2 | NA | TGTGCCAGCAGTGACGGACAGCACAATCAGCCCCAGCATTTT | CASSDGQHNQPQHF
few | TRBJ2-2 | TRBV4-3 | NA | TGCGCCAGCAGCCAAGATCTAGCGAGCACCGGGGAGCTGTTTTTT | CASSQDLASTGELFF
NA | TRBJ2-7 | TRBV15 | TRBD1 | TGTGCCACCAGCATCCGCAGGGGGTACGAGCAGTACTTC | CATSIRRGYEQYF
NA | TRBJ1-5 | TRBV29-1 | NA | TGCAGCGTTGATCCCCCCGGTAGGGAGGAGGATCAGCCCCAGCATTTT | CSVDPPGREEDQPQHF
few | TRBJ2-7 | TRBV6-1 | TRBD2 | TGTGCCAGCAGGGGACTAGCGGTCGAGCAGTACTTC | CASRGLAVEQYF
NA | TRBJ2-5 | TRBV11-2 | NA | TGTGCCAGCAGCTTAGGGGGCCTAACCCAAGAGACCCAGTACTTC | CASSLGGLTQETQYF
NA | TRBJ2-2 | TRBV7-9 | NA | TGTGCCACCGGAAGTGACAGGTCTCAGGTTTATGACACCGGGGAGCTGTTTTTT | CATGSDRSQVYDTGELFF
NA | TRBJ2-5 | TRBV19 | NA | TGTGCCAGTAGCCCCCTTGCCGGAGAGACCCAGTACTTC | CASSPLAGETQYF
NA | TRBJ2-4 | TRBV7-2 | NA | TGTGCCAGCAGCTTAGCAGGATGGGGGGACATTCAGTACTTC | CASSLAGWGDIQYF
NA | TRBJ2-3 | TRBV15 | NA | TGTGCCACCAGCAGACAGGGAACAGATACGCAGTATTTT | CATSRQGTDTQYF
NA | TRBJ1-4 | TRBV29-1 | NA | TGCAGCGCCCGGGATGAAAAACTGTTTTTT | CSARDEKLFF
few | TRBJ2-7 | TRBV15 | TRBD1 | TGTGCCACCAGCAGACAACAGGGGGCATGGGAGCAGTACTTC | CATSRQQGAWEQYF
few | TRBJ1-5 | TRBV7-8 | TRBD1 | TGTGCCAGCAGCCCATTTCAGGGGGCTGGTCAGCCCCAGCATTTT | CASSPFQGAGQPQHF
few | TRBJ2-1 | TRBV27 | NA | TGTGCCAGCAGTTTAATCCGGACAGCCCTCGTGAATGAGCAGTTCTTC | CASSLIRTALVNEQFF
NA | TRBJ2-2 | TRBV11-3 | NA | TGTGCCAGCAGCTTAGACCTGGACATCACCGGGGAGCTGTTTTTT | CASSLDLDITGELFF
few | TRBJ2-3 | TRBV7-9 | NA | TGTGCCAGCAGCTTAGTTCGAGTATTACTTAGCACAGATACGCAGTATTTT | CASSLVRVLLSTDTQYF
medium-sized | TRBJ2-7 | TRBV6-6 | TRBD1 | TGTGCCAGCAGTGGACAGGGGAGCTACGAGCAGTACTTC | CASSGQGSYEQYF
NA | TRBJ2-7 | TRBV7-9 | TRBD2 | TGTGCCAGCTCCTCCGGGGGGAACTACGAGCAGTACTTC | CASSSGGNYEQYF
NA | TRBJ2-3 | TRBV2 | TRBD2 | TGTGCCAGCAGTGAAGGGACTAGCGGCACAGATACGCAGTATTTT | CASSEGTSGTDTQYF
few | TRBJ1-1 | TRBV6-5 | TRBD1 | TGTGCCAGCAGTTCTCCACAGGGGGCGAACACTGAAGCTTTCTTT | CASSSPQGANTEAFF
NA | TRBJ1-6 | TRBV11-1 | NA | TGTGCCAGCAGCCCAGAGTTGGGGAGCAATTCACCCCTCCACTTT | CASSPELGSNSPLHF
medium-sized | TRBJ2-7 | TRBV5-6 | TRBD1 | TGTGCCAGCAGCTTAGGGGGCGCTACCCACGAGCAGTACTTC | CASSLGGATHEQYF
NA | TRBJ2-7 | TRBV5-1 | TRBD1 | TGCGCCAGCAGCTTGGAGACGGGACAGGCTGGCTACGAGCAGTACTTC | CASSLETGQAGYEQYF
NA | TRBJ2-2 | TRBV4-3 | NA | TGCGCCAGCAGCCAAGACAGGGCTGGGACCGGGGAGCTGTTTTTT | CASSQDRAGTGELFF
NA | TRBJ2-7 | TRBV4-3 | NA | TGCGCCAGCAGCCAAGAGGGGGGAGGATCCTACGAGCAGTACTTC | CASSQEGGGSYEQYF
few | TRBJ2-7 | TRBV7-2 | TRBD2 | TGTGCCAGCAGCTCAGGCCGGGCTAGCGGGGGGCGTTCGCTCTACGAGCAGTACTTC | CASSSGRASGGRSLYEQYF